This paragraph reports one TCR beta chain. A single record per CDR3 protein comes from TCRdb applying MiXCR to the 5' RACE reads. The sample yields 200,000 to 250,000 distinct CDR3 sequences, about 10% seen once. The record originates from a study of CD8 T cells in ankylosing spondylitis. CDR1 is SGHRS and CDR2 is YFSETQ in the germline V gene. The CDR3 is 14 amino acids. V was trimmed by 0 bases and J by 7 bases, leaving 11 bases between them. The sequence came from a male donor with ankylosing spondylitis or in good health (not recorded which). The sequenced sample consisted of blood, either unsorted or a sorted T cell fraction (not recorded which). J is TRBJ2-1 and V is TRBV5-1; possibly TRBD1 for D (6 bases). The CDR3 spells CASSLEGRGNEQFF. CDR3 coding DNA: TGCGCCAGCAGCTTGGAGGGCAGGGGTAATGAGCAGTTCTTC.